The T cell receptor beta chain described here comes from a study of blood T cell repertoires in COVID-19 (dated by TCRdb to 2018 to 2021). The study in broad terms: The collaborator samples originated in the United States, Italy and Spain and spanned the acute and convalescent phases of COVID-19. The samples were drawn from two sources: the first 160 participants of the ongoing ImmuneRACE study, and over 1,000 subjects contributed by 6 global collaborators. A de-identified subject ID, COVID-19 status, age in years and sex were almost always included in the sample metadata. The dataset comprised deeply sampled blood TCRbeta repertoires from subjects exposed to, actively infected with, or recovered from COVID-19. The prospective study material was composed of cDNA or gDNA derived from T cells, B-cell-depleted T cells, or PBMCs. The repertoires were released in a freely available public database intended as a resource for research on the immune response to SARS-CoV-2. Where available, HLA class I and class II types were taken from metadata supplied by the sample provider and were not determined by assay-based typing.

TCRbeta CDR3 regions were amplified from genomic DNA by means of the immunoSEQ Assay, a bias-controlled multiplex PCR. The original methods were these. The number of nucleated cells in each sample was estimated by amplification of reference gene primers within the assay. To quantify the absolute abundance of each unique TCRbeta CDR3 rearrangement, sequence reads were collapsed and filtered. For each sample, productive Simpson clonality was calculated by taking the square root of Simpson's diversity index across productive rearrangements. TCRdb mirrors the immuneACCESS table, restricted to in-frame sequences. Some clones are absent from its copies; in checked studies, under half trace to an unresolved V gene, and the reason for the others is unknown. The V and J calls and clone size are taken from that table; D and trimming were inferred from the DNA. The sample table records roughly 72,000 clones; 82% of these occur just once. Approximately 14% of the sample lies in the top ten.

The paper as a whole reports these results and caveats: The amount of clinical and demographic metadata varied by source and participant and was provided uncurated.

The collaborating institutions used their own protocols to collect whole blood in K2EDTA tubes. For TCRbeta analysis, collaborator samples were shipped as frozen whole blood, as isolated PBMCs, or as DNA extracted from either sample type. This clone came up a few times. This receptor's antigen is unknown. Per-nucleotide qualities are absent, and no much larger clonotype sits a single base away. Via the germline V gene (reference sequence), CDR1 is LNHDA and CDR2 SQIVND. V is reduced by 2 bases and J by 8 bases, leaving a spacing of 10 bases between them. There are 13 amino acids in the CDR3, from cysteine to phenylalanine inclusive. Only the CDR3 portion is preserved as DNA: 39 bases, with reading frame beginning at the first base.

Sequenced sample: peripheral blood. The sequence came from a woman older than 75 with acute or convalescent COVID-19. Here the chain combines TRBV19 and TRBJ1-3, with a tentative D gene TRBD1 over 5 matching bases. The CDR3 amino acid sequence is: CASSINRLDTIYF. In nucleotide form, the sequence is TGTGCCAGTAGTATAAACAGGTTGGACACCATATATTTT.